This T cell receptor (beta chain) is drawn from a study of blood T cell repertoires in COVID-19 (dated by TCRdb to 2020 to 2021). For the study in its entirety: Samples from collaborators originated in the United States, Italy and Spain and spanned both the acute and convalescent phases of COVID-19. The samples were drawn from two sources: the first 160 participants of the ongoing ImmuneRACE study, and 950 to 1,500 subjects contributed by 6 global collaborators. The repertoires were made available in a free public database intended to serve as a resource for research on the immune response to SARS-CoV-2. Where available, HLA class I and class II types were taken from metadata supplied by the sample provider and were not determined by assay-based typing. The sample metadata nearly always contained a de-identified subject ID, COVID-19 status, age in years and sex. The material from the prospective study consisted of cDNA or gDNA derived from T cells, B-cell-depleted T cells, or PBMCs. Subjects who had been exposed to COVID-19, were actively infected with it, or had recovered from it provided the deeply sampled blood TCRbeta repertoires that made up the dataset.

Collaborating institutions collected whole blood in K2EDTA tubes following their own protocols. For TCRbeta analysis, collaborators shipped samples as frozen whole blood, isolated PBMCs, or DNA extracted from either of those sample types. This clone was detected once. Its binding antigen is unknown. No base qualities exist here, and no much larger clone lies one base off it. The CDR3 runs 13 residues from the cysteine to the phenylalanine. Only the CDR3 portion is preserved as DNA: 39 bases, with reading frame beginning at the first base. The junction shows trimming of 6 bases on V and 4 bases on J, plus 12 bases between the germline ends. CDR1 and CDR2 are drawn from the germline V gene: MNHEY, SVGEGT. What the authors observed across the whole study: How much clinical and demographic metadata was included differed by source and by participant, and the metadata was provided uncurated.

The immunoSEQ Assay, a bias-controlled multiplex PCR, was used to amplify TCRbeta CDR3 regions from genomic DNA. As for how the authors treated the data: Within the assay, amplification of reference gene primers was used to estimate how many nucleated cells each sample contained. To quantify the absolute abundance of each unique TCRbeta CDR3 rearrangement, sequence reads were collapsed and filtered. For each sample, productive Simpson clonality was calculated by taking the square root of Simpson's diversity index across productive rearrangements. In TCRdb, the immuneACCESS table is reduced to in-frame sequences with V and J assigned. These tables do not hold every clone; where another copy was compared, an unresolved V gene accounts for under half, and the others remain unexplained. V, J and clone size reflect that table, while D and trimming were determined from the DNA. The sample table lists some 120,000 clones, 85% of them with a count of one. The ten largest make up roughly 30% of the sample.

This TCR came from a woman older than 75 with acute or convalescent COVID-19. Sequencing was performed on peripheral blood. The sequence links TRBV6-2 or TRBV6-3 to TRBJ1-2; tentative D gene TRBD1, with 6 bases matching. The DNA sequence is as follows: TGTGCCAGCAGCCAACAGGGCATCTATGGCTACACCTTC. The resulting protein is CASSQQGIYGYTF.